These 19 T cell receptor beta chains were sequenced from one sample in a study of T cell changes during pregnancy in multiple sclerosis. Produced via immunoSEQ multiplex PCR; TCRdb's table is partial and in-frame only. The data hold approximately 40,000 clones, with roughly 87% observed a single time. This specimen was CD4+ T cells from peripheral blood mononuclear cells, taken in the first trimester of pregnancy. These receptors came from a female donor with multiple sclerosis, enrolled in a pregnancy study.

In nucleotides, the CDR3 is TGTGCCAGTAAGGGGTTGTTGGGGGAGACCCAGTACTTC. Amino acids: CASKGLLGETQYF. The genes are TRBV19 and TRBJ2-5, with a tentative D call TRBD1 (5 bases). Germline CDR1 LNHDA, CDR2 SQIVND (reference sequence). Trimming took off 7 bases at V and 5 bases at J, with 14 bases between the two ends. This CDR3 spans 13 amino acids.

The chain uses TRBV6-4 and TRBJ2-1; 8 positions agree with TRBD1. The CDR3 loop spans 14 amino acids. CDR1 MRHNA and CDR2 SNTAGT come from the germline V gene. With V trimmed by 10 bases and J by 7 bases, 12 bases remained unmatched. The CDR3 DNA follows: TGTGCCACTCGGACAGGGTGGGGAGAGAATGAGCAGTTCTTC. It encodes CATRTGWGENEQFF.

The chain has TRBV19 and TRBJ1-2; no firm D call. V was cut by 4 bases and J by 4 bases, with 10 bases left in between. The CDR3 totals 13 residues. Germline lookup yields CDR1 LNHDA and CDR2 SQIVND (reference sequence). The DNA for the CDR3 is TGTGCCAGTAGTACCGAGAGGGTCTATGGCTACACCTTC. It specifies CASSTERVYGYTF.

This chain uses TRBV30 with TRBJ1-5; TRBD1 might be the D (6 bases). The ends were cut back, 5 bases at V and 9 bases at J, with 17 bases in the middle. CDR1 and CDR2 from the germline V gene are GTSNPN and SVGIG (reference sequence). The CDR3 has 13 amino acids. CDR3 DNA sequence: TGTGCCTGGTCTACAGGGAACCGGGGGCCCCAGCATTTT. Protein product: CAWSTGNRGPQHF. Combining the CDR3 with reference TRBV30 and TRBJ1-5 gives the whole variable domain SQTIHQWPATLVQPVGSPLSLECTVEGTSNPNLYWYRQAAGRGLQLLFYSVGIGQISSEVPQNLSASRPQDRQFILSSKKLLLSDSGFYLCAWSTGNRGPQHFGDGTRLSIL.

This chain's CDR3 is CASSEWSDMNTEAFF. CDR3 DNA: TGTGCCAGCAGTGAATGGTCAGACATGAACACTGAAGCTTTCTTT. V usage is TRBV27 and J usage is TRBJ1-1; D uncertain. The CDR3 is 15 amino acids. CDR1 MNHEY and CDR2 SMNVEV come from the germline V gene (reference sequence). V lost 5 bases and J lost 0, with 13 bases in between.

The chain's CDR3 is CASSRAGTKGWPQHF. The CDR3, as DNA: TGTGCCAGCTCACGGGCCGGGACAAAAGGATGGCCCCAGCATTTT. The chain carries TRBV18 and TRBJ1-5, with a tentative D call TRBD1 (6 bases). CDR3 length equals 15 residues. V lost 4 bases to trimming and J lost 9 bases, with 19 bases between them. CDR1 and CDR2 from the germline V gene are KGHSH and LQKENI.

This chain uses TRBV6-5 with TRBJ2-3; the D gene is possibly TRBD2 (7 bases). The V end was cut by 4 bases, the J end by 2 bases, with 13 bases between. The CDR3 is 15 residues long. Germline V gene data show CDR1 as MNHEY and CDR2 as SVGAGI. Written as DNA, the CDR3 is TGTGCCAGCAGTTTAGGGGGGGCCTACACAGATACGCAGTATTTT. This codes for CASSLGGAYTDTQYF.

The chain has TRBV25-1 and TRBJ1-2; 11 positions match TRBD1. The CDR3 covers 16 residues. Germline CDR1 and CDR2: MGHDK and SYGVNS. Trimming removed 4 bases from V and 7 bases from J; junction bases left unmatched: 11. CDR3 residues: CASSGDIGTGGSGYTF. CDR3 in DNA: TGTGCCAGCAGTGGCGACATTGGGACAGGGGGTAGTGGCTACACCTTC.

This chain joins TRBV18 and TRBJ1-2; 7 nucleotides align to TRBD1. Trimming cost V 1 base and J 5 bases; bases outside gene matches: 19. There are 19 residues in the CDR3. Germline CDR1 and CDR2: KGHSH and LQKENI. The DNA of the CDR3 is TGTGCCAGCTCACCACTCCCACTTATAGGACAGGCCGCACGGTATGGCTACACCTTC. It translates to CASSPLPLIGQAARYGYTF.

This clone appeared once. The V and J genes are TRBV7-6 and TRBJ2-1; 9 nucleotides align to TRBD2. This CDR3 region has 15 residues. CDR1 and CDR2 (germline): SGHVS, FNYEAQ. The trim removed 1 base at V and 8 bases at J, leaving 6 bases unmatched. CDR3 DNA: TGTGCCAGCAGCTTAGTGCCTAGCGGGATGGATGAGCAGTTCTTC. Encoded protein: CASSLVPSGMDEQFF.

The genes are TRBV10-3 and TRBJ1-2, with 10 bases aligning to TRBD1. The CDR3 spans 18 residues. Germline V gene sequence: CDR1 ENHRY, CDR2 SYGVKD. Unmatched junction bases numbered 14, after V lost 3 bases and J lost 4 bases. CDR3 region: CAISDHGGDRGIIYGYTF. CDR3 in DNA: TGTGCCATCAGTGACCACGGGGGGGACAGGGGTATTATCTATGGCTACACCTTC.

V usage is TRBV6-5 and J usage is TRBJ1-5, with D uncertain. Trimming removed 2 bases at V and 6 bases at J, with 2 bases between. Germline loops: CDR1 MNHEY, CDR2 SVGAGI. The CDR3 is 11 residues long. The CDR3 sequence: CASSYRQPQHF. The CDR3 coding sequence is TGTGCCAGCAGTTACCGTCAGCCCCAGCATTTT.

The chain's CDR3 is CASSVKITNQPQHF. The CDR3 region has the DNA TGTGCCAGTAGTGTGAAAATAACTAATCAGCCCCAGCATTTT. The chain combines TRBV19 with TRBJ1-5; D call uncertain. V was cut by 5 bases and J by 4 bases, with 12 bases left in between. The CDR3 spans 14 residues. Germline-derived CDR1 and CDR2 are LNHDA and SQIVND (reference sequence).

The chain joins TRBV9 to TRBJ1-1, with D possibly matching TRBD1 (5 bases). CDR1 is SGDLS, CDR2 YYNGEE, per germline. V shed 4 bases and J shed 3 bases, with 7 bases lying between them. This CDR3 contains 12 residues. The CDR3 DNA reads as TGTGCCAGCAGCCGGGGGGACACTGAAGCTTTCTTT. Protein: CASSRGDTEAFF. Variable domain in full (rest from reference TRBV9 and TRBJ1-1): DSGVTQTPKHLITATGQRVTLRCSPRSGDLSVYWYQQSLDQGLQFLIQYYNGEERAKGNILERFSAQQFPDLHSELNLSSLELGDSALYFCASSRGDTEAFFGQGTRLTVV.

The chain is built from TRBV18 and TRBJ2-4; 8 positions agree with TRBD1. Germline V CDR1 and CDR2: KGHSH, LQKENI. V lost 5 bases, J lost 0 bases, and 9 bases stayed unmatched. This CDR3 comprises 17 residues. CDR3 amino acids: CASSISTGGVAKNIQYF. CDR3 nucleotide sequence: TGTGCCAGCTCAATCAGTACAGGGGGAGTAGCCAAAAACATTCAGTACTTC.

CDR3 loop: CASSLRGAYNEQFF. In DNA form, the CDR3 reads TGCGCCAGCAGCTTGCGGGGGGCCTACAATGAGCAGTTCTTC. V is TRBV5-1 and J is TRBJ2-1; 7 bases map to TRBD2. After removal of 1 base from V and 2 bases from J, the junction contained 0 bases not matched to a gene. Germline CDR1 and CDR2: SGHRS and YFSETQ. The CDR3 is 14 residues long.

The chain couples TRBV30 to TRBJ2-1, with D perhaps matching TRBD1 (6 bases). Deletions cut 0 bases from V and 7 bases from J, with 19 bases between. Per germline, CDR1 GTSNPN and CDR2 SVGIG (reference sequence). This CDR3 comprises 16 residues. CDR3 bases: TGTGCCTGGAGTGTATGGGGGTCCCCGAGGGGGAATGAGCAGTTCTTC. Encoded protein: CAWSVWGSPRGNEQFF.

The chain employs TRBV5-1 and TRBJ2-7; D is ambiguous. Germline-derived CDR1 and CDR2 are SGHRS and YFSETQ. V lost 1 base and J lost 3, with 17 bases in between. The CDR3 sequence is 16 residues long. CDR3: CASSLLTKRLVYEQYF. CDR3 nucleotides: TGCGCCAGCAGCTTGTTGACGAAGCGTCTCGTCTACGAGCAGTACTTC.

This clone was seen only once. The chain couples TRBV18 to TRBJ1-6; the match to TRBD1 covers 9 bases. Germline loops: CDR1 KGHSH, CDR2 LQKENI. The CDR3 length is 14 residues. Germline trimming cut 1 base from V and 9 bases from J; bases unmatched to any gene: 1. CDR3 residues: CASSPQGQGSPLHF. CDR3 nucleotides: TGTGCCAGCTCACCACAGGGACAGGGTTCACCCCTCCACTTT.